This T cell receptor beta chain was documented in a study of Tregs in tolerant kidney transplant recipients. The study's findings and limits: Tregs expanded with activated donor B cells seemed most donor-specific. Biological reproducibility was not directly addressed, but technical replication error appeared minimal.

With regard to this clone: Its specificity is not known.

An overnight rest at 37°C with about 200 IU/ml IL-2 preceded regulatory T cell sorting from thawed PBMCs. V shed 6 bases and J shed 7 bases, with 16 bases lying between them. The CDR3 sequence is 14 residues long. Looked up from germline, CDR1 is PRHDT and CDR2 is FYEKMQ (reference sequence). The data were produced by immunoSEQ multiplex PCR, yet TCRdb's version contains in-frame clones alone and is incomplete. The sample has tens of thousands of clones, under 95% seen once. This clonotype originated in a human donor in good health. The J gene is TRBJ2-4, the V gene TRBV13; D is possibly TRBD1 or TRBD2 (6 bases each). The sequenced material came from Tregs from blood. DNA of the CDR3: TGTGCCAGCAGTTATAGGGGGGTTGGGAACATTCAGTACTTC. Protein product: CASSYRGVGNIQYF.